A selection of T cell receptor beta chains follows, all from one sample in a study of shared clonotypes between healthy human individuals. Repertoires were generated with immunoSEQ multiplex PCR, while TCRdb's copy carries only in-frame clones and drops some. Of about 190,000 clones in the sample, over 50% were seen once. Sequenced sample: memory CD4+ T cells sorted from blood. Source of these receptors: a man younger than 40 in good health. Both conserved end residues are part of each CDR3. D genes are given only for firm matches. Size tells how often a clone was seen (once, few, many) or the class of an expanded clone, and some rows leave it out.

TGTGCCAGCAGCTATGGGACTAGCGGGACGGCAGATACGCAGTATTTT	CASSYGTSGTADTQYF	TRBD2	TRBV11-2	.	TRBJ2-3
TGTGCCAGCAGTCGTCAGGTTACCGAAGCTTTCTTT	CASSRQVTEAFF	.	TRBV6-5	.	TRBJ1-1
TGTGCCAGCAGCATACGATGGCACAGCTCCTACGAGCAGTACTTC	CASSIRWHSSYEQYF	.	TRBV5-4	.	TRBJ2-7
TGCAGCGTTGAGTGGTGGGAGGGAGGAAGAGAGACCCAGTACTTC	CSVEWWEGGRETQYF	TRBD2	TRBV29-1	.	TRBJ2-5
TGTGCCAGCAGAGAGACAGGGCTTGGCTACGAGCAGTACTTC	CASRETGLGYEQYF	TRBD1	TRBV2	.	TRBJ2-7
TGTGCCAGCTCACCGAATGGGGGACAGCCCCAGCATTTT	CASSPNGGQPQHF	.	TRBV18	few	TRBJ1-5
TGTGCCAGCAGTGATCGGGGTAACTATGGCTACACCTTC	CASSDRGNYGYTF	.	TRBV2	.	TRBJ1-2
TGTGCCAGCAGCTTATTTGGGACTAGGGAGACCCAGTACTTC	CASSLFGTRETQYF	TRBD2	TRBV7-2	.	TRBJ2-5
TGTGCCAGCAGCTTAGATCCCGGAAAGACCCAGTACTTC	CASSLDPGKTQYF	.	TRBV11-2	.	TRBJ2-5
TGTGCCAGCTCCCAGGGCGGGACGAACACCGGGGAGCTGTTTTTT	CASSQGGTNTGELFF	.	TRBV18	.	TRBJ2-2
TGTGCCAGCAGTTTGAACTCGGTGGGCAGGCGGTATGGCTACACCTTC	CASSLNSVGRRYGYTF	.	TRBV28	.	TRBJ1-2
TGCGCCAGCAACTCCTTAGCGGGAGTCGAGTACGAGCAGTACTTC	CASNSLAGVEYEQYF	TRBD2	TRBV5-1	.	TRBJ2-7
TGCGCCAGCAGCTTGGCCCAGGGGGCTTACGAGCAGTACTTC	CASSLAQGAYEQYF	TRBD1	TRBV5-1	.	TRBJ2-7
TGTGCCAGCAGCGTAGCGGGGTCGGCGCGAGGGGAGTCCGAGCAGTACTTC	CASSVAGSARGESEQYF	.	TRBV9	.	TRBJ2-7
TGTGCCAGCAGCCGACAGGGGGCTGTAGATCAGCCCCAGCATTTT	CASSRQGAVDQPQHF	TRBD1	TRBV7-2	.	TRBJ1-5
TGTGCCAGCAGCTTGCTGAACACCGGGGAGCTGTTTTTT	CASSLLNTGELFF	.	TRBV11-3	.	TRBJ2-2
TGCGCCAGCAGCCCGTATGGGTACGATGAGCAGTTCTTC	CASSPYGYDEQFF	.	TRBV5-1	.	TRBJ2-1
TGTGCCTGGAGTGCGACAGACAATGAGCAGTTCTTC	CAWSATDNEQFF	.	TRBV30	.	TRBJ2-1
TGTGCCAGCAGTTCGAAAGAGACCCAGTACTTC	CASSSKETQYF	.	TRBV6-5	.	TRBJ2-5
TGTGCCAGCAGCTCCGTTAGTTCCTACAATGAGCAGTTCTTC	CASSSVSSYNEQFF	.	TRBV11-2	few	TRBJ2-1
TGTGCCATCAGTGCACGTCAGACACAGGGGACGTATGAGACCCAGTACTTC	CAISARQTQGTYETQYF	TRBD1	TRBV10-3	.	TRBJ2-5
TGTGCCAGCAGCCCAAATAGCGCACTCCCCTCCTACGAGCAGTACTTC	CASSPNSALPSYEQYF	.	TRBV7-6	.	TRBJ2-7
TGTGCCAGCAGGGGACGGGAGGCTGGAAACACCATATATTTT	CASRGREAGNTIYF	.	TRBV7-9	.	TRBJ1-3
TGCAGCGTTGAACCGACTAGAAATGAGCAGTTCTTC	CSVEPTRNEQFF	.	TRBV29-1	.	TRBJ2-1
TGTGCCACCCAAAGAGGTGGGGCGGGGATTATCTACGAGCAGTACTTC	CATQRGGAGIIYEQYF	.	TRBV28	.	TRBJ2-7
TGTGCCAGCAGCGTAGGAGGGCTCAGCACAGATACGCAGTATTTT	CASSVGGLSTDTQYF	.	TRBV9	once	TRBJ2-3
TGTGCCAGTAGCCAAATAATCTTGGGGGGCTACACCTTC	CASSQIILGGYTF	.	TRBV19	many	TRBJ1-2
TGTGCCAGCTCCGAGACGGGCGGCGGGGCCCCCGAGACCCAGTACTTC	CASSETGGGAPETQYF	.	TRBV18	.	TRBJ2-5
TGTGCCAGCAGCTCGGCGGCAGGTGTTAAAGACATTCAGTACTTC	CASSSAAGVKDIQYF	.	TRBV5-4	.	TRBJ2-4
TGTGCCTGGGCCGGGACAGGGGGGTGGTGGTACTTC	CAWAGTGGWWYF	TRBD1	TRBV30	few	TRBJ2-7
TGTGCCAGCAGTGAATCCTATTGGGCAGATACGCAGTATTTT	CASSESYWADTQYF	.	TRBV6-1	few	TRBJ2-3
TGTGCCAGCATGTTGAGGGATTATAATGAAAAACTGTTTTTT	CASMLRDYNEKLFF	.	TRBV6-1	.	TRBJ1-4
TGTGCCAGCACCCGGGATATAGCGGGAGTTCCCTACGAGCAGTACTTC	CASTRDIAGVPYEQYF	TRBD2	TRBV27	.	TRBJ2-7